The 20 T cell receptor beta chains in this list originate from one sample, sequenced in a study of T cells expressing NK-cell markers. No DNA is given; TCRdb re-called the 5' RACE reads and lists each CDR3 protein once. Here the sample table reports about 180,000 distinct CDR3 sequences. What was sequenced was blood T cells: a sorted CD56 or NKG2C T cell subset, CD4+ or CD8+ T cells, or bulk PBMC T cells (not recorded which). The receptor set was obtained from a man aged 18 to 70 in good health.

The V and J genes are TRBV9 and TRBJ1-1; TCRdb indicates TRBD1, and absent DNA this call remains unverified. The CDR3 sequence is 14 residues long. Germline V gene sequence: CDR1 SGDLS, CDR2 YYNGEE. The CDR3 protein is CASSLSGQGRVAFF.

This chain's CDR3 is CSALDGVLYGAGELFF. This rearrangement joins TRBV20-1 to TRBJ2-2; checking the TCRdb D call of TRBD2 is not possible without DNA. Germline loops: CDR1 DFQATT, CDR2 SNEGSKA (reference sequence). The CDR3 spans 16 residues.

This chain joins TRBV2 and TRBJ1-6; the D call of TRBD1 rests on TCRdb alone, since no DNA is present to check it. This CDR3 has 15 residues. From germline, CDR1 is SNHLY and CDR2 FYNNEI. The CDR3: CASSVGTGYNSPLHF.

The chain is built from TRBV29-1 and TRBJ2-3; TCRdb indicates TRBD1, and absent DNA this call remains unverified. The germline CDR1 and CDR2 sequences are SQVTM and ANQGSEA. The CDR3 is made up of 13 amino acids. The CDR3 sequence is CSVRGLNTDTQYF.

The chain employs TRBV27 and TRBJ2-7. The CDR3 sequence is 15 residues long. Germline V gene data show CDR1 as MNHEY and CDR2 as SMNVEV (reference sequence). The CDR3 is CASSSDPIGAYEQYF.

The genes are TRBV5-6 and TRBJ2-4; TCRdb's D gene call, TRBD1, goes unchecked for lack of DNA. Germline CDR1 SGHDT, CDR2 YYEEEE. The CDR3 sequence is 13 residues long. The CDR3 loop reads CASSFGRADIQYF.

This CDR3 reads CASSWGDKRPQYF. The rearrangement joins TRBV6-5 to TRBJ2-5; absent DNA, TCRdb's TRBD1 call cannot be checked. Germline V gene data show CDR1 as MNHEY and CDR2 as SVGAGI. The CDR3 consists of 13 residues.

The V and J genes are TRBV19 and TRBJ1-4; without DNA, the TCRdb call of TRBD1 cannot be checked. CDR3 length: 14 residues. Germline V lookup: CDR1 LNHDA, CDR2 SQIVND (reference sequence). The CDR3 loop reads CASDTYESPGKLFF.

The chain recombines TRBV11-2 with TRBJ2-7; TCRdb gives TRBD1 as the D gene, but with no DNA this cannot be confirmed. Germline assignment: CDR1 SGHAT and CDR2 FQNNGV. The CDR3 length is 18 residues. The CDR3 region is CASSLGGHLASAAYEQYF.

This chain uses TRBV7-7 with TRBJ2-7. This CDR3 is built from 13 residues. Germline V gene lookup returns CDR1 SSHAT and CDR2 FNYEAQ (reference sequence). The CDR3: CASSSTLSYEQYF.

The chain couples TRBV11-1 to TRBJ1-5; TCRdb outputs TRBD1, but without DNA this stays unchecked. This CDR3 has 19 amino acids. The germline CDR1 and CDR2 sequences are SGHAT and FQDESV (reference sequence). CDR3 protein: CASSSEDRGRLNSNQPQHF.

V usage is TRBV7-9 and J usage is TRBJ2-1; with no DNA, the TCRdb D assignment of TRBD1 cannot be verified. CDR3 length: 16 residues. Looked up from germline, CDR1 is SEHNR and CDR2 is FQNEAQ (reference sequence). The CDR3 loop reads CASSPSQGQNYNEQFF.

The V call is TRBV6-1, the J call TRBJ1-2; TCRdb reports TRBD1, a call that lacks DNA to check it against. The CDR3 is made up of 13 amino acids. Germline lookup yields CDR1 MNHNS and CDR2 SASEGT. CDR3 region: CASRTGANYGYTF.

The genes are TRBV4-2 and TRBJ2-5; there is no DNA to check the TCRdb D call of TRBD1. This CDR3 has 15 residues. Germline V lookup: CDR1 LGHNA, CDR2 YNFKEQ. CDR3 region: CASSPARGGGETQYF.

The chain employs TRBV3-1 and TRBJ2-3; the TRBD1 assignment by TCRdb is unverifiable without DNA. Germline V gene data show CDR1 as LGHDT and CDR2 as YNNKEL (reference sequence). The length of the CDR3 is 18 residues. The chain's CDR3 is CASSQGGQVVWGTDTQYF.

The CDR3 reads CASSLARVSQPQHF. V usage is TRBV5-6 and J usage is TRBJ1-5. CDR1 is SGHDT and CDR2 is YYEEEE in the germline V gene. The CDR3 extends over 14 amino acids.

V is TRBV28 and J is TRBJ2-7; the TCRdb call, TRBD1, lacks DNA for checking. The germline CDR1 and CDR2 sequences are MDHEN and SYDVKM. This CDR3 has 15 amino acids. The CDR3 region is CASSRGGEVVYEQYF.

The V and J genes are TRBV5-1 and TRBJ2-7; as DNA is missing, the TRBD1 call by TCRdb cannot be tested. Germline loops: CDR1 SGHRS, CDR2 YFSETQ. This CDR3 spans 15 amino acids. The CDR3 loop reads CASSFGQDTRLEQYF. Together with reference TRBV5-1 and TRBJ2-7, the CDR3 gives the full variable domain: KAGVTQTPRYLIKTRGQQVTLSCSPISGHRSVSWYQQTPGQGLQFLFEYFSETQRNKGNFPGRFSGRQFSNSRSEMNVSTLELGDSALYLCASSFGQDTRLEQYFGPGTRLTVT.

The chain carries TRBV3-1 and TRBJ2-1; the D call from TCRdb, TRBD1, cannot be confirmed without DNA. Per germline, CDR1 LGHDT and CDR2 YNNKEL (reference sequence). The CDR3 covers 12 residues. CDR3 residues: CASSGQNNEQFF.

The chain is built from TRBV6-1 and TRBJ2-4. Germline CDR1 MNHNS, CDR2 SASEGT. This CDR3 has 14 amino acids. CDR3 protein: CASSQAVFKNIQYF.